The 24 T cell receptor beta chains below were found in one sample sequenced in a study of blood T cell repertoires in COVID-19. The assay was immunoSEQ multiplex PCR, and TCRdb's table has in-frame clones only and misses some. The table has around 6,400 clones, around 84% seen once. Sequences were obtained from peripheral blood. The receptors shown here come from a human donor with active COVID-19. The donor label of this sample is uncertain.

This chain connects TRBV5-1 to TRBJ2-1; 7 bases map to TRBD2. Germline V gene data show CDR1 as SGHRS and CDR2 as YFSETQ. J gave up 5 bases and V 1 base, and 6 bases lay outside the gene matches. CDR3 length: 15 amino acids. CDR3 bases: TGCGCCAGCAGCTTGCAGGCGGGGGTCCACAATGAGCAGTTCTTC. Protein sequence: CASSLQAGVHNEQFF.

This chain connects TRBV5-5 to TRBJ2-5; D is possibly TRBD1 (6 bases). V was trimmed by 4 bases and J by 1 base, leaving 14 bases between them. The CDR3 covers 15 residues. Germline CDR1 is SGHKS and CDR2 is YYEKEE (reference sequence). The CDR3 protein is CASSRGRTVQETQYF. CDR3 coding DNA: TGTGCCAGCAGCAGAGGGCGGACAGTCCAAGAGACCCAGTACTTC.

The chain employs TRBV28 and TRBJ2-2; unclear D gene. The germline CDR1 and CDR2 sequences are MDHEN and SYDVKM. The length of the CDR3 is 13 residues. The ends were cut back, 5 bases at V and 7 bases at J, with 11 bases in the middle. The CDR3 reads CASSGQAGGELFF. The CDR3 nucleotides are TGTGCCAGCAGTGGTCAGGCAGGCGGGGAGCTGTTTTTT.

V usage is TRBV18 and J usage is TRBJ2-1; 9 bases fit TRBD2. The V and J ends lost 1 base and 6 bases, in that order; junction bases with no gene match: 7. Germline CDR1 is KGHSH and CDR2 is LQKENI. The CDR3 spans 16 residues. Written as DNA, the CDR3 is TGTGCCAGCTCACCACTTAGCGGGAGATTCCCCAATGAGCAGTTCTTC. This codes for CASSPLSGRFPNEQFF.

The chain has TRBV25-1 and TRBJ2-7; tentative D call: TRBD1 (6 bases). Germline V gives CDR1 MGHDK, CDR2 SYGVNS. Trimming shortened V by 7 bases and J by 0 bases, and 10 bases separated the two germline ends. The CDR3 loop spans 13 amino acids. DNA of the CDR3: TGTGCCAGCACCGGACAGAGCTCCTACGAGCAGTACTTC. Its translation: CASTGQSSYEQYF.

The chain has TRBV13 and TRBJ2-1; 7 positions match TRBD2. This CDR3 spans 16 amino acids. In germline, CDR1 is PRHDT, CDR2 FYEKMQ (reference sequence). The J segment lost 3 bases and the V segment lost 5 bases, leaving 10 bases of the junction unmatched. CDR3 coding DNA: TGTGCCAGCAGCCCTGGGAGGGGAGGTAGCTACAATGAGCAGTTCTTC. Protein product: CASSPGRGGSYNEQFF.

The V call is TRBV25-1, the J call TRBJ1-2; perhaps TRBD1 as D (6 bases). Between the trimmed V and J ends, which lost 5 bases and 8 bases, there was a span of 15 bases. CDR1 and CDR2 from the germline V gene are MGHDK and SYGVNS. The CDR3 consists of 13 residues. The CDR3 DNA sequence: TGTGCCAGCAGTTCTAGGGGGGGTTCCGGCTACACCTTC. Residues: CASSSRGGSGYTF.

The V and J genes are TRBV3-1 (or the pseudogene TRBV3-2) and TRBJ2-7; 8 nucleotides line up with TRBD2. The CDR3 is 17 amino acids. CDR1 is LGHDT, CDR2 YNNKEL, per germline (reference sequence). V lost 4 bases, J lost 3 bases, and 14 bases stayed unmatched. CDR3 amino acids: CASSPPRRTGLDYEQYF. The CDR3 bases are TGTGCCAGCAGCCCCCCGCGGAGAACGGGACTAGACTACGAGCAGTACTTC.

This chain joins TRBV3-1 (or the pseudogene TRBV3-2) and TRBJ1-1; D is ambiguous. From germline, CDR1 is LGHDT and CDR2 YNNKEL (reference sequence). Trimming shortened V by 1 base and J by 0 bases, and 12 bases separated the two germline ends. CDR3 length: 16 amino acids. In DNA, the CDR3 is TGTGCCAGCAGCCAAGTGTCAGGATCCATGAACACTGAAGCTTTCTTT. It encodes CASSQVSGSMNTEAFF.

A single count supports this clone. The J gene is TRBJ1-5, the V gene TRBV4-1; D uncertain. V lost 1 base, J lost 4 bases, and 11 bases lay in between. Germline V gene lookup returns CDR1 MGHRA and CDR2 YSYEKL. There are 15 residues in the CDR3. The CDR3 nucleotides read TGCGCCAGCAGCCAAGCACAGAACCCAAATCAGCCCCAGCATTTT. Translating it yields CASSQAQNPNQPQHF.

A few counts support this clone. V is TRBV19 and J is TRBJ2-7; tentatively, D is TRBD1 (6 bases). The V gene lost 3 bases and the J gene lost 6 bases, with 15 bases spanning the gap. The CDR3 extends over 14 amino acids. Germline CDR1 and CDR2: LNHDA and SQIVND (reference sequence). This chain's CDR3 is CASSMGQGTLEQYF. The CDR3 DNA reads as TGTGCCAGTAGTATGGGGCAGGGGACCCTCGAGCAGTACTTC.

The rearrangement links TRBV9 to TRBJ2-7, with 11 bases identical to TRBD1. Trimming took 2 bases from V and 3 from J; bases not matched to a gene: 4. Germline V gene sequence: CDR1 SGDLS, CDR2 YYNGEE. The length of the CDR3 is 15 residues. CDR3 residues: CASSVRDRGGYEQYF. CDR3 DNA sequence: TGTGCCAGCAGCGTCCGGGACAGGGGGGGCTACGAGCAGTACTTC. Together with reference TRBV9 and TRBJ2-7, the CDR3 gives the full variable domain: DSGVTQTPKHLITATGQRVTLRCSPRSGDLSVYWYQQSLDQGLQFLIQYYNGEERAKGNILERFSAQQFPDLHSELNLSSLELGDSALYFCASSVRDRGGYEQYFGPGTRLTVT.

This clone appeared once. The rearrangement links TRBV6-5 to TRBJ2-2; no definite D call. Germline assignment: CDR1 MNHEY and CDR2 SVGAGI. The CDR3 totals 14 residues. Trimming left V 2 bases short and J 2 bases short, with 6 bases between. CDR3 in DNA: TGTGCCAGCAGTTACGAGTCCAACACCGGGGAGCTGTTTTTT. It specifies CASSYESNTGELFF.

The chain recombines TRBV6-1 with TRBJ1-5; 9 bases fit TRBD1. Germline V lookup: CDR1 MNHNS, CDR2 SASEGT. The V and J ends lost 3 bases and 6 bases, in that order; junction bases with no gene match: 6. CDR3 size: 15 residues. DNA for the CDR3: TGTGCCAGCAGTGAGGGACAGGGTGGAAGTCAGCCCCAGCATTTT. Its protein is CASSEGQGGSQPQHF.

V usage is TRBV7-8 and J usage is TRBJ2-2; perhaps TRBD2 as D (6 bases). CDR1 and CDR2 from the germline V gene are SGHVS and FQNEAQ. V dropped 6 bases and J dropped 1 base, with 12 bases sitting between them. This CDR3 is 15 amino acids long. CDR3 sequence (DNA): TGTGCCAGCAGTCAAAGCGGGTGGAACACCGGGGAGCTGTTTTTT. Residues: CASSQSGWNTGELFF.

The chain links TRBV5-1 to TRBJ2-7; TRBD1 aligns across 12 bases. The ends lost 3 bases at V and 4 bases at J; junction bases unmatched: 8. The CDR3 has 16 residues. CDR1 and CDR2 (germline): SGHRS, YFSETQ. The CDR3 sequence: CASSYMPGQGAYEQYF. The CDR3 nucleotides read TGCGCCAGCAGCTATATGCCGGGACAGGGGGCGTACGAGCAGTACTTC.

V and J are TRBV28 and TRBJ1-1; D is uncertain. The CDR3 totals 13 residues. V was clipped by 2 bases and J by 1 base, with 5 bases between them. Germline-derived CDR1 and CDR2 are MDHEN and SYDVKM. CDR3 sequence reads: CASSLKPNTEAFF. CDR3 DNA sequence: TGTGCCAGCAGTTTAAAGCCGAACACTGAAGCTTTCTTT. The variable domain in full, completed from reference TRBV28 and TRBJ1-1, reads DVKVTQSSRYLVKRTGEKVFLECVQDMDHENMFWYRQDPGLGLRLIYFSYDVKMKEKGDIPEGYSVSREKKERFSLILESASTNQTSMYLCASSLKPNTEAFFGQGTRLTVV.

This chain uses TRBV7-9 with TRBJ1-2; unclear D gene. The CDR3 runs to 13 residues. Per the germline V gene, CDR1 is SEHNR and CDR2 is FQNEAQ (reference sequence). Trimming shortened V by 4 bases and J by 7 bases, and 13 bases separated the two germline ends. CDR3 nucleotide sequence: TGTGCCAGCAGCTCGACTAGCGGTGGTGGCTACACCTTC. It specifies CASSSTSGGGYTF.

This clone was observed a few times. The chain combines TRBV6-5 with TRBJ2-2, with 10 bases aligning to TRBD2. CDR1 is MNHEY and CDR2 is SVGAGI in the germline V gene. V trimming: 6 bases; J trimming: 6 bases; junction bases outside the gene matches: 4. The CDR3 has 14 amino acids. CDR3 residues: CASSSGLAAGELFF. CDR3 coding DNA: TGTGCCAGCAGCTCCGGACTAGCGGCCGGGGAGCTGTTTTTT.

This sequence joins TRBV28 and TRBJ1-1, with TRBD1 identical over 10 bases. The germline gives CDR1 MDHEN, CDR2 SYDVKM. The CDR3 runs 16 residues. The V and J ends lost 6 bases and 2 bases, in that order; junction bases with no gene match: 9. CDR3 sequence (DNA): TGTGCCAGCAGACCAACCGGACAGGGGGATAACACTGAAGCTTTCTTT. It translates to CASRPTGQGDNTEAFF.

The rearrangement joins TRBV7-2 to TRBJ2-1; 11 bases agree with TRBD2. CDR3 length equals 17 residues. Germline assignment: CDR1 SGHTA and CDR2 FQGNSA. Trimming removed 8 bases from V and 4 bases from J; junction bases left unmatched: 13. The CDR3 protein is CASEVAGGSRGYNEQFF. The CDR3 DNA follows: TGTGCCAGCGAGGTAGCGGGGGGGTCTAGGGGATACAATGAGCAGTTCTTC. Looking up the rest from reference TRBV7-2 and TRBJ2-1 gives the full variable domain: GAGVSQSPSNKVTEKGKDVELRCDPISGHTALYWYRQSLGQGLEFLIYFQGNSAPDKSGLPSDRFSAERTGGSVSTLTIQRTQQEDSAVYLCASEVAGGSRGYNEQFFGPGTRLTVL.

This sequence joins TRBV20-1 and TRBJ1-1; possible D gene TRBD1, 6 bases. Germline assignment: CDR1 DFQATT and CDR2 SNEGSKA (reference sequence). V was pared by 3 bases and J by 4 bases, with 21 bases between. The CDR3 is 16 amino acids. CDR3 loop: CSASQAGTPRGTEAFF. DNA for the CDR3: TGCAGTGCTAGTCAAGCCGGGACACCGAGGGGCACTGAAGCTTTCTTT.

CDR3 nucleotides: TGTGCCAGTAGTATTGGTCAGTACGGAGTCTATGGCTACACCTTC. Its protein is CASSIGQYGVYGYTF. This rearrangement joins TRBV19 to TRBJ1-2; D gene uncertain. The CDR3 has 15 residues. V lost 3 bases to trimming and J lost 4 bases, with 15 bases between them. CDR1 LNHDA and CDR2 SQIVND come from the germline V gene (reference sequence).

The chain links TRBV4-1 to TRBJ2-1, with TRBD2 matching over 10 bases. V shed 6 bases and J 9 bases; nucleotides not matched to a gene: 5. CDR1 MGHRA and CDR2 YSYEKL come from the germline V gene. This CDR3 has 13 residues. CDR3 DNA: TGCGCCAGCAGACCTAGCGGGAGAGGTGAGCAGTTCTTC. Translated, it gives CASRPSGRGEQFF.